What follows are 5 T cell receptor beta chains derived from one specimen sequenced in a study of OX40 agonist ivuxolimab in advanced cancers. Sequencing was performed with immunoSEQ multiplex PCR; in TCRdb, only in-frame clones are kept and a portion is missing. This sample carries about 45,000 clones, 88% of them seen once, and the ten largest clones take around 1%. Sequencing was performed on CD4+ or CD8+ T cells sorted from blood, taken in a trial of the OX40 agonist ivuxolimab. The receptors come from an adult with an advanced solid tumor such as melanoma, head and neck, liver or kidney cancer.

V and J are TRBV29-1 and TRBJ1-1; D call uncertain. V shed 6 bases and J shed 0 bases, with 14 bases lying between them. The CDR3 totals 14 residues. Germline CDR1 reads SQVTM; CDR2 reads ANQGSEA. CDR3 nucleotides: TGCAGCGTGGGAGGGTGGGGAATGAACACTGAAGCTTTCTTT. Its protein product is CSVGGWGMNTEAFF.

V and J are TRBV6-4 and TRBJ2-7; TRBD1 aligns across 9 bases. Germline lookup yields CDR1 MRHNA and CDR2 SNTAGT. The CDR3 totals 15 residues. Trimming at V came to 5 bases and at J to 1 base, leaving 6 bases not matched to a gene. The CDR3 is CASSTRDRESYEQYF. CDR3 nucleotide sequence: TGTGCCAGCAGTACCCGGGACAGGGAATCCTACGAGCAGTACTTC.

For the CDR3, the DNA is TGTGCCAGCAGCTTAGTCTCCGGACAGCCCCAGCATTTT. This encodes CASSLVSGQPQHF. The chain joins TRBV7-2 to TRBJ1-5; D is unresolved. CDR1 is SGHTA and CDR2 is FQGNSA in the germline V gene. Deletions cut 1 base from V and 7 bases from J, with 8 bases between. The CDR3 runs to 13 residues.

The genes are TRBV6-5 and TRBJ2-7, with 7 bases aligning to TRBD1. The CDR3 sequence is 16 residues long. The trim removed 0 bases at V and 3 bases at J, leaving 8 bases unmatched. The germline V gene has CDR1 MNHEY and CDR2 SVGAGI. CDR3 in DNA: TGTGCCAGCAGTTACTCGGCCAGGGGGACGTTCTACGAGCAGTACTTC. Its translation is CASSYSARGTFYEQYF.

V is TRBV6-5 and J is TRBJ2-1; D not certain. The CDR3 runs to 12 residues. Germline-derived CDR1 and CDR2 are MNHEY and SVGAGI. The V end was cut by 2 bases, the J end by 5 bases, with 4 bases between. The CDR3 is CASSYNDNEQFF. DNA of the CDR3: TGTGCCAGCAGTTACAACGACAATGAGCAGTTCTTC.